This is a list of T cell receptor beta chains from one sample in a study of blood T cell repertoires in COVID-19. TCRdb's copy holds only in-frame clones and misses some; the assay was immunoSEQ multiplex PCR. The table shows a few hundred thousand clones, with less than 90% occurring only once. Sequenced material: peripheral blood. The receptor set was obtained from a man aged 40-49 years with active or convalescent COVID-19. CDR3s include the opening cysteine and the closing phenylalanine or tryptophan. The D gene is left open where the match is weak. Size is stated for part of the rows, as once, few or many counts, or as a class when the clone is expanded.

CDR3aa: CASSTPTWYRGLGYTF
CDR3nt: TGTGCCAGTAGTACCCCGACCTGGTACAGGGGGCTTGGCTACACCTTC
abundance: NA
v_gene: TRBV19
j_gene: TRBJ1-2
d_gene: TRBD1

CDR3aa: CASTLMGVSNQPQHF
CDR3nt: TGTGCCAGCACCCTAATGGGAGTCAGCAATCAGCCCCAGCATTTT
abundance: NA
v_gene: TRBV28
j_gene: TRBJ1-5
d_gene: NA

CDR3aa: CASSPSQGYEQYF
CDR3nt: TGTGCCAGCAGCCCATCACAGGGGTACGAGCAGTACTTC
abundance: NA
v_gene: TRBV7-3
j_gene: TRBJ2-7
d_gene: TRBD1

CDR3aa: CASSILSDGQPQHF
CDR3nt: TGTGCCAGTAGTATATTGTCAGATGGTCAGCCCCAGCATTTT
abundance: NA
v_gene: TRBV19
j_gene: TRBJ1-5
d_gene: NA

CDR3aa: CASSTTSGGADTQYF
CDR3nt: TGTGCCAGCAGTACCACTAGCGGGGGGGCGGATACGCAGTATTTT
abundance: NA
v_gene: TRBV4-2
j_gene: TRBJ2-3
d_gene: TRBD2

CDR3aa: CASSHGLAAPDTQYF
CDR3nt: TGCGCCAGCAGCCACGGACTAGCGGCTCCGGATACGCAGTATTTT
abundance: NA
v_gene: TRBV4-1
j_gene: TRBJ2-3
d_gene: TRBD2

CDR3aa: CASSSGQGWELFF
CDR3nt: TGTGCCAGCAGCTCGGGACAGGGTTGGGAGCTGTTTTTT
abundance: NA
v_gene: TRBV7-2
j_gene: TRBJ2-2
d_gene: TRBD1

CDR3aa: CASSPAASGDYEQYF
CDR3nt: TGTGCCAGCAGCCCTGCGGCTAGCGGGGACTACGAGCAGTACTTC
abundance: NA
v_gene: TRBV4-2
j_gene: TRBJ2-7
d_gene: TRBD2

CDR3aa: CASSEQESTDTQYF
CDR3nt: TGTGCCAGCAGTGAACAGGAAAGCACAGATACGCAGTATTTT
abundance: NA
v_gene: TRBV6-1
j_gene: TRBJ2-3
d_gene: NA

CDR3aa: CAIPGAAEAFF
CDR3nt: TGTGCAATTCCTGGGGCCGCTGAAGCTTTCTTT
abundance: NA
v_gene: TRBV5-4
j_gene: TRBJ1-1
d_gene: NA

CDR3aa: CASIPRGTRVGELFF
CDR3nt: TGTGCCAGCATTCCTCGCGGGACTAGAGTCGGGGAGCTGTTTTTT
abundance: NA
v_gene: TRBV28
j_gene: TRBJ2-2
d_gene: TRBD2

CDR3aa: CAISRAGGSYEQYF
CDR3nt: TGTGCCATCAGTCGGGCAGGGGGCTCCTACGAGCAGTACTTC
abundance: NA
v_gene: TRBV10-3
j_gene: TRBJ2-7
d_gene: TRBD1

CDR3aa: CASSFGGLNEKLFF
CDR3nt: TGTGCCAGCAGTTTCGGGGGGCTCAATGAAAAACTGTTTTTT
abundance: NA
v_gene: TRBV28
j_gene: TRBJ1-4
d_gene: NA

CDR3aa: CASSPRGQTEAFF
CDR3nt: TGTGCCAGCTCACCACGGGGGCAAACCGAAGCTTTCTTT
abundance: NA
v_gene: TRBV18
j_gene: TRBJ1-1
d_gene: NA

CDR3aa: CASREGPATNEKLFF
CDR3nt: TGCGCCAGCAGGGAGGGGCCTGCAACTAATGAAAAACTGTTTTTT
abundance: NA
v_gene: TRBV5-1
j_gene: TRBJ1-4
d_gene: NA

CDR3aa: CASSIAQGANYGYTF
CDR3nt: TGTGCCAGTAGTATAGCACAGGGGGCGAACTATGGCTACACCTTC
abundance: few
v_gene: TRBV19
j_gene: TRBJ1-2
d_gene: TRBD1

CDR3aa: CASSLAGYRSSYEQYF
CDR3nt: TGTGCCAGCAGCTTAGCAGGATACAGGAGCTCCTACGAGCAGTACTTC
abundance: NA
v_gene: TRBV7-9
j_gene: TRBJ2-7
d_gene: NA

CDR3aa: CASSPWTGEVGYTF
CDR3nt: TGTGCCAGCAGCCCATGGACAGGGGAGGTTGGCTACACCTTC
abundance: NA
v_gene: TRBV7-8
j_gene: TRBJ1-2
d_gene: TRBD1

CDR3aa: CASSLRFRDRQNYGYTF
CDR3nt: TGTGCCAGCAGCTTGAGATTCCGCGACAGACAAAACTATGGCTACACCTTC
abundance: NA
v_gene: TRBV5-6
j_gene: TRBJ1-2
d_gene: NA

CDR3aa: CASSPLLAGSPEQFF
CDR3nt: TGTGCCAGCAGCCCTCTCTTAGCGGGATCACCTGAGCAGTTCTTC
abundance: NA
v_gene: TRBV7-3
j_gene: TRBJ2-1
d_gene: TRBD2

CDR3aa: CAWSRTGYYNEQFF
CDR3nt: TGTGCCTGGAGTAGAACGGGATACTACAATGAGCAGTTCTTC
abundance: NA
v_gene: TRBV30
j_gene: TRBJ2-1
d_gene: NA

CDR3aa: CASSRQGGNYEQYF
CDR3nt: TGCGCCAGCAGCCGACAGGGGGGGAACTACGAGCAGTACTTC
abundance: NA
v_gene: TRBV5-1
j_gene: TRBJ2-7
d_gene: TRBD1

CDR3aa: CASSLSSPNTEAFF
CDR3nt: TGTGCCAGCAGCTTATCCTCCCCGAACACTGAAGCTTTCTTT
abundance: NA
v_gene: TRBV7-8
j_gene: TRBJ1-1
d_gene: NA

CDR3aa: CASSLARGGNTEAFF
CDR3nt: TGTGCCAGCAGTTTAGCGAGAGGCGGGAACACTGAAGCTTTCTTT
abundance: NA
v_gene: TRBV28
j_gene: TRBJ1-1
d_gene: NA

CDR3aa: CASSQVDGSSTDTQYF
CDR3nt: TGCGCCAGCAGCCAAGTCGACGGGTCAAGCACAGATACGCAGTATTTT
abundance: NA
v_gene: TRBV4-1
j_gene: TRBJ2-3
d_gene: NA

CDR3aa: CASSTSGTGGANTF
CDR3nt: TGTGCCAGCAGCACCTCCGGGACAGGGGGCGCGAACACCTTC
abundance: NA
v_gene: TRBV7-8
j_gene: TRBJ1-2
d_gene: TRBD1

CDR3aa: CASSPSRGEQAFF
CDR3nt: TGTGCCAGCTCACCGTCTCGGGGTGAGCAAGCTTTCTTT
abundance: NA
v_gene: TRBV18
j_gene: TRBJ1-1
d_gene: NA

CDR3aa: CASSQTGEGLYGYTF
CDR3nt: TGTGCCAGCAGTCAAACAGGGGAAGGACTCTATGGCTACACCTTC
abundance: NA
v_gene: TRBV28
j_gene: TRBJ1-2
d_gene: TRBD1

CDR3aa: CATSRDRDSSPLHF
CDR3nt: TGTGCCACCAGCAGAGACAGGGATTCTTCACCCCTCCACTTT
abundance: NA
v_gene: TRBV15
j_gene: TRBJ1-6
d_gene: NA

CDR3aa: CASSQADRVGNTIYF
CDR3nt: TGTGCCAGCAGCCAAGCTGACAGGGTTGGAAACACCATATATTTT
abundance: NA
v_gene: TRBV3-1/TRBV3-2
j_gene: TRBJ1-3
d_gene: TRBD1

CDR3aa: CASSNRGQGANVLTF
CDR3nt: TGTGCCAGCAGCAATAGAGGACAGGGGGCCAACGTCCTGACTTTC
abundance: NA
v_gene: TRBV28
j_gene: TRBJ2-6
d_gene: NA

CDR3aa: CASSQKDREDEAFF
CDR3nt: TGCGCCAGCAGCCAGAAGGACAGGGAGGATGAAGCTTTCTTT
abundance: NA
v_gene: TRBV4-1
j_gene: TRBJ1-1
d_gene: TRBD1

CDR3aa: CASSTGRESPLHF
CDR3nt: TGCGCCAGCAGCACGGGGAGGGAATCACCCCTCCACTTT
abundance: NA
v_gene: TRBV5-1
j_gene: TRBJ1-6
d_gene: NA

CDR3aa: CAWSVLGGSSYNEQFF
CDR3nt: TGTGCCTGGAGTGTACTAGGCGGGAGCTCCTACAATGAGCAGTTCTTC
abundance: NA
v_gene: TRBV30
j_gene: TRBJ2-1
d_gene: TRBD2

CDR3aa: CASSPRTGGNYGYTF
CDR3nt: TGTGCCAGCAGTCCCCGGACAGGGGGGAACTATGGCTACACCTTC
abundance: NA
v_gene: TRBV28
j_gene: TRBJ1-2
d_gene: TRBD1

CDR3aa: CSVDGTGLKLFF
CDR3nt: TGCAGCGTTGATGGGACAGGGTTAAAACTGTTTTTT
abundance: few
v_gene: TRBV29-1
j_gene: TRBJ1-4
d_gene: TRBD1

CDR3aa: CASSLLWNTEAFF
CDR3nt: TGTGCCAGCAGCTTACTTTGGAACACTGAAGCTTTCTTT
abundance: NA
v_gene: TRBV7-9
j_gene: TRBJ1-1
d_gene: NA

CDR3aa: CASSFTGDNEQFF
CDR3nt: TGCGCCAGCAGCTTTACAGGCGACAATGAGCAGTTCTTC
abundance: NA
v_gene: TRBV5-1
j_gene: TRBJ2-1
d_gene: NA

CDR3aa: CASRGQGDYEQYF
CDR3nt: TGTGCCAGCAGGGGACAGGGAGACTACGAGCAGTACTTC
abundance: NA
v_gene: TRBV28
j_gene: TRBJ2-7
d_gene: TRBD1

CDR3aa: CASSPWGWGRTYEQYF
CDR3nt: TGTGCCAGCAGCCCCTGGGGGTGGGGGCGAACCTACGAGCAGTACTTC
abundance: NA
v_gene: TRBV11-2
j_gene: TRBJ2-7
d_gene: NA

CDR3aa: CASGFDIEANYGYTF
CDR3nt: TGTGCTAGTGGTTTCGACATTGAAGCTAACTATGGCTACACCTTC
abundance: once
v_gene: TRBV12-5
j_gene: TRBJ1-2
d_gene: NA

CDR3aa: CSAGTGNTEAFF
CDR3nt: TGCAGCGCAGGGACAGGGAACACTGAAGCTTTCTTT
abundance: NA
v_gene: TRBV29-1
j_gene: TRBJ1-1
d_gene: TRBD1

CDR3aa: CASSDQANTEAFF
CDR3nt: TGTGCCAGCAGCGATCAGGCGAACACTGAAGCTTTCTTT
abundance: NA
v_gene: TRBV12-3/TRBV12-4
j_gene: TRBJ1-1
d_gene: NA

CDR3aa: CASSYSGRGNTEAFF
CDR3nt: TGTGCCAGCAGTTACTCGGGGCGAGGGAACACTGAAGCTTTCTTT
abundance: NA
v_gene: TRBV6-5
j_gene: TRBJ1-1
d_gene: NA

CDR3aa: CASSVAGYTEAFF
CDR3nt: TGTGCCAGCAGCGTAGCAGGCTACACTGAAGCTTTCTTT
abundance: NA
v_gene: TRBV9
j_gene: TRBJ1-1
d_gene: NA

CDR3aa: CASSETGQAVEAFF
CDR3nt: TGTGCCAGCAGTGAGACGGGACAGGCGGTTGAAGCTTTCTTT
abundance: NA
v_gene: TRBV6-1
j_gene: TRBJ1-1
d_gene: TRBD1

CDR3aa: CASSWQGGASNQPQHF
CDR3nt: TGTGCCAGTAGTTGGCAGGGGGGAGCAAGCAATCAGCCCCAGCATTTT
abundance: NA
v_gene: TRBV19
j_gene: TRBJ1-5
d_gene: TRBD1

CDR3aa: CASSQGIQGASGQPQHF
CDR3nt: TGTGCCAGCAGCCAAGGAATACAGGGGGCTTCTGGGCAGCCCCAGCATTTT
abundance: NA
v_gene: TRBV4-2
j_gene: TRBJ1-5
d_gene: TRBD1

CDR3aa: CASGGASGSIGAQYF
CDR3nt: TGTGCCAGTGGGGGGGCTAGCGGGTCAATTGGGGCCCAGTACTTC
abundance: NA
v_gene: TRBV2
j_gene: TRBJ2-5
d_gene: TRBD2

CDR3aa: CASSLEGHPTNEKLFF
CDR3nt: TGTGCCAGCAGCTTGGAAGGACACCCAACTAATGAAAAACTGTTTTTT
abundance: NA
v_gene: TRBV5-6
j_gene: TRBJ1-4
d_gene: NA

CDR3aa: CASSIAGSNQPQHF
CDR3nt: TGTGCCAGTAGTATCGCAGGTAGCAATCAGCCCCAGCATTTT
abundance: NA
v_gene: TRBV19
j_gene: TRBJ1-5
d_gene: NA

CDR3aa: CASSLSREQPQHF
CDR3nt: TGTGCCAGCAGTTTAAGTCGGGAGCAGCCCCAGCATTTT
abundance: few
v_gene: TRBV12-3/TRBV12-4
j_gene: TRBJ1-5
d_gene: NA

CDR3aa: CASTESTPGRGNYGYTF
CDR3nt: TGTGCCAGCACCGAATCAACTCCGGGACGGGGGAACTATGGCTACACCTTC
abundance: NA
v_gene: TRBV13
j_gene: TRBJ1-2
d_gene: NA

CDR3aa: CASSPNLDRDEAFF
CDR3nt: TGTGCCAGCAGCCCTAACCTAGACAGGGATGAAGCTTTCTTT
abundance: NA
v_gene: TRBV28
j_gene: TRBJ1-1
d_gene: TRBD1

CDR3aa: CASSPRLGTGQEGYYGYTF
CDR3nt: TGTGCCAGCTCACCGCGCCTTGGGACAGGGCAGGAGGGCTACTATGGCTACACCTTC
abundance: NA
v_gene: TRBV18
j_gene: TRBJ1-2
d_gene: TRBD1

CDR3aa: CASSPRDYYNSPLHF
CDR3nt: TGTGCCAGCAGCCCCCGGGACTATTATAATTCACCCCTCCACTTT
abundance: NA
v_gene: TRBV27
j_gene: TRBJ1-6
d_gene: NA

CDR3aa: CAIPPAGGTQAFF
CDR3nt: TGTGCCATACCCCCGGCAGGGGGGACACAAGCTTTCTTT
abundance: NA
v_gene: TRBV27
j_gene: TRBJ1-1
d_gene: TRBD1

CDR3aa: CASSSQSNYGYTF
CDR3nt: TGTGCCAGCAGTTCCCAGTCCAACTATGGCTACACCTTC
abundance: NA
v_gene: TRBV28
j_gene: TRBJ1-2
d_gene: NA

CDR3aa: CASSLLDLRDSRYYEQYF
CDR3nt: TGTGCCAGCAGTTTACTTGACCTGAGGGACAGCCGTTACTACGAGCAGTACTTC
abundance: NA
v_gene: TRBV28
j_gene: TRBJ2-7
d_gene: TRBD1